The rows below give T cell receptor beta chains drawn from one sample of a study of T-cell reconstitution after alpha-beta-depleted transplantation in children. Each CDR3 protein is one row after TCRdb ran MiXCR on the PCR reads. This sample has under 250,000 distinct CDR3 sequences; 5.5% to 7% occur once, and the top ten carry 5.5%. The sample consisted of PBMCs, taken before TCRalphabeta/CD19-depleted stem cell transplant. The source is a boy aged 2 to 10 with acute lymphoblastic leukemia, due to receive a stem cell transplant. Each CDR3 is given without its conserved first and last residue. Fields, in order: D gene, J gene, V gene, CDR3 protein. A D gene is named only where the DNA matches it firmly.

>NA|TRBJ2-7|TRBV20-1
SASPTRDVSYEQY
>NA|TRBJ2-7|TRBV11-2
ASSFSLGTPMEQY
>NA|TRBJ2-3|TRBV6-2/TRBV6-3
ASSDRGGPIDTQY
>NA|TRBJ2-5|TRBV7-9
ASSLMGEKYQETQY
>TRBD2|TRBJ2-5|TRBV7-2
ASSPGLAGVRETQY
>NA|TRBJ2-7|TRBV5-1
ASSLGLDEYEQY
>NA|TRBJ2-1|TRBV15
ATSRASGYNEQF
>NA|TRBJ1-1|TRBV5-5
ASSQVVTEAF
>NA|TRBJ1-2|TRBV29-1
SVGAGSNYGYT
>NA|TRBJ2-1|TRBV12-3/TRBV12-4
ASSVTVTTNEQF